The subject of this entry is one TCR beta chain. The data were taken from a study of T cells in tumors after PD-1 blockade. Study at large: Patients had no prior checkpoint blockade, systemic immunosuppressants, or anti-cancer therapy within 4 weeks.

Repertoires were generated with immunoSEQ multiplex PCR, while TCRdb's copy carries only in-frame clones and drops some. The sample has about 19,000 clones, about 84% seen once; the top ten hold about 25%. Trimming left V 6 bases short and J 1 base short, with 7 bases between. The CDR3 totals 13 residues. Germline V gene lookup returns CDR1 LNHDA and CDR2 SQIVND (reference sequence). Here the sequenced sample was PBMCs, taken after anti-PD-1 therapy. This clonotype originated in a human donor with advanced basal cell or squamous cell carcinoma (not recorded which). V gene TRBV19 combines with J gene TRBJ1-3; D is uncertain. CDR3 loop: CASRRESGNTIYF. The CDR3 DNA is TGTGCCAGTAGAAGGGAATCTGGAAACACCATATATTTT. The full variable domain, in which reference TRBV19 and TRBJ1-3 provide the parts outside the CDR3, is DGGITQSPKYLFRKEGQNVTLSCEQNLNHDAMYWYRQDPGQGLRLIYYSQIVNDFQKGDIAEGYSVSREKKESFPLTVTSAQKNPTAFYLCASRRESGNTIYFGEGSWLTVV.